The rows below give T cell receptor beta chains drawn from one sample of a study of T cells in tumors after PD-1 blockade. Profiling relied on immunoSEQ multiplex PCR, and the TCRdb table lists in-frame clones only, not all of them. Of roughly 59,000 clones listed, around 77% are singletons. The source material was PBMCs, sampled before anti-PD-1 treatment. These receptors all come from a human donor with basal cell carcinoma. Each CDR3 is given without its conserved first and last residue. Each record gives: CDR3 length, V gene, J gene, CDR3 protein.

13,TRBV10-2,TRBJ2-5,ASSTSGGAQETQY
15,TRBV6-6,TRBJ2-3,ASSPQGRRGGADTQY
13,TRBV5-4,TRBJ2-7,ASSLETGVGGEQY
12,TRBV6-5,TRBJ2-2,ASRNTPHTGELF
10,TRBV2,TRBJ1-5,ASGDRNQPQH
12,TRBV15,TRBJ2-7,ATSKDRGPYEQY
10,TRBV7-9,TRBJ1-5,ASSQGQQPQH
11,TRBV5-1,TRBJ2-1,ASRLAGGREQF
13,TRBV2,TRBJ2-1,ASSMTSGAYNEQF
15,TRBV5-1,TRBJ2-6,ASRSRQGNTGANVLT
12,TRBV2,TRBJ1-5,ASSETGDYQPQH
13,TRBV30,TRBJ2-7,AWFDRAPFRYEQY
15,TRBV9,TRBJ1-3,ASSAGQALRSGNTIY
11,TRBV10-1,TRBJ1-1,ASSSHRDTEAF
11,TRBV12-2,TRBJ1-5,ASRLKRNQPQH
12,TRBV6-5,TRBJ1-4,ASSSGTVGRKLF
12,TRBV7-9,TRBJ1-2,ASSRGQGTYGYT
11,TRBV2,TRBJ1-5,ASRDSDRRVKH
12,TRBV2,TRBJ2-3,ASGRQGSADTQY
12,TRBV5-1,TRBJ1-1,ASSFEVMNTEAF
11,TRBV14,TRBJ2-5,ASSQGRGLGQY
13,TRBV2,TRBJ2-5,ASSPSGGEGKTQY
14,TRBV2,TRBJ2-4,ASTPFRTDYGSIQY
13,TRBV7-2,TRBJ2-1,ASSLGVAGVVEQF
11,TRBV30,TRBJ2-3,AWQGDSTDTQY
13,TRBV29-1,TRBJ2-3,SVVPLGPGEDTQY
13,TRBV2,TRBJ2-1,ASSPQGLAVDEQF
14,TRBV30,TRBJ1-6,AWRDWTGLYNSPLH
14,TRBV18,TRBJ2-3,ASSPPAGGLTDTQY
12,TRBV5-6,TRBJ1-2,ASSLAGPTYGYT
12,TRBV19,TRBJ2-7,ASSAEGFSYEQY
16,TRBV13,TRBJ2-3,ASSGGMLRGKFTDTQY
16,TRBV7-9,TRBJ2-5,ASTANPGGLDSQETQY
13,TRBV18,TRBJ1-2,ASSPGTGWHYGYT
13,TRBV5-1,TRBJ2-3,ASSLPGGASDTQY
14,TRBV10-3,TRBJ1-1,AISAQRGQGQTEAF
15,TRBV5-4,TRBJ1-1,ASSSHASGALNTEAF
11,TRBV6-6,TRBJ1-5,ACTATGNQPQH
11,TRBV12-3/TRBV12-4,TRBJ1-3,ASSPSSGNTIY
13,TRBV7-9,TRBJ2-3,ASSVASGGTDTQY
13,TRBV7-2,TRBJ2-3,ASSSGDPPIGTQY
13,TRBV2,TRBJ1-5,ASRRTEVSNQPQH
11,TRBV10-3,TRBJ2-5,AISERTGETQY
13,TRBV4-2,TRBJ1-5,ASSPQFAGNQPQH
12,TRBV30,TRBJ1-1,AWSVRQGWPEAF
12,TRBV2,TRBJ2-7,ASSRDGARYEQY
13,TRBV29-1,TRBJ2-7,SVEDPGQGVEEQY
12,TRBV7-9,TRBJ1-6,ASSLGTEASPLH
13,TRBV5-1,TRBJ2-5,ASSLANGNQETQY
13,TRBV11-3,TRBJ1-6,ASSGPGHYNSPLH
9,TRBV20-1,TRBJ2-5,SARPQETQY